Detailed here is one TCR beta chain. Combining a sample-barcoded 5' primer with a J-beta primer mix, a second PCR ran for roughly 7 to 11 cycles. Every cDNA molecule bore a tag from a template-switch adaptor containing 12 random nucleotides. TCRdb processed the 5' RACE reads anew with MiXCR; each CDR3 protein has one entry. The data contain approximately 780,000 distinct CDR3 sequences, 20% to 30% of them singletons. Per the germline V gene, CDR1 is SNHLY and CDR2 is FYNNEI. The CDR3 totals 16 residues. Trimming took off 8 bases at V and 5 bases at J, with 22 bases between the two ends. The data stem from a study of blood T cells in healthy people across ages. In the study overall: Template switching caught about one barcoded beta molecule for each two T cells.

The data also belong to a second study, concerning T cells of mothers and their children. That publication notes: Pairs that are related and pairs that are unrelated have TCR recombination output shaped similarly by thymic selection.

The specimen was blood. The chain is built from TRBV2 and TRBJ2-1; tentative D call: TRBD1 (5 bases). The receptor was derived from a boy younger than 18 in good health. In DNA, the CDR3 is TGTGCCAGCTTGTCCCCCCGGCAGGGAATCCACAATGAGCAGTTCTTC. It translates to CASLSPRQGIHNEQFF.